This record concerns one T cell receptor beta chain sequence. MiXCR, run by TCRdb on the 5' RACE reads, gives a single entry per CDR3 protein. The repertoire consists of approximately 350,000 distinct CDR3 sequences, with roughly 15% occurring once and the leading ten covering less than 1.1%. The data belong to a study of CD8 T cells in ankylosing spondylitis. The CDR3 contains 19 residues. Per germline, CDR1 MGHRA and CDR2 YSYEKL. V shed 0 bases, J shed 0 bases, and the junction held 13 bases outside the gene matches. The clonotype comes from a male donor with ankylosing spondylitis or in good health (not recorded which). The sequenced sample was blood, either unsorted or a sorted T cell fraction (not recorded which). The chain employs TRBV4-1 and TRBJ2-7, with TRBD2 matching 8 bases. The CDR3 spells CASSQDPGVAGTHSYEQYF. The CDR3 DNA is TGCGCCAGCAGCCAAGATCCCGGGGTAGCGGGGACCCACTCCTACGAGCAGTACTTC.